This T cell receptor (beta chain) was found in a study of blood T cell repertoires in COVID-19. Study-wide context: From the United States, Italy and Spain came samples of acute and convalescent COVID-19. In each case, the material was cDNA or gDNA derived from T cells, B-cell-depleted T cells, or PBMCs.

How the authors handled the data: The authors estimated nucleated cell counts from reference gene primer amplification. Clones were sequenced by immunoSEQ multiplex PCR, and TCRdb holds only the in-frame ones, with some missing. For V, J and clone size, that table is used; D and trimming come from the DNA. The data show roughly 68,000 clones, about three quarters seen once. The CDR3 covers 15 residues. Germline assignment: CDR1 LGHNA and CDR2 YSLEER. V shed 0 bases and J 5 bases; nucleotides not matched to a gene: 6. The V gene is TRBV4-3, the J gene TRBJ2-5; 7 positions match TRBD2. This TCR came from a human donor in a cohort sampled during active COVID-19. Sequences were obtained from peripheral blood. Here the CDR3 DNA reads TGCGCCAGCAGCCAAGATGTTGGGGGAGGGGAGACCCAGTACTTC. Translation: CASSQDVGGGETQYF.